These 20 T cell receptor beta chains were sequenced from one sample in a study of blood T cell repertoires in COVID-19. The data were produced by immunoSEQ multiplex PCR, yet TCRdb's version contains in-frame clones alone and is incomplete. Among 95,000 to 150,000 clones, under 80% were seen once, and the ten largest hold about 2.1%. Specimen: peripheral blood. These receptors were collected from a man in his 70s with acute or convalescent COVID-19.

As for this clone: The same CDR3 arises from other DNA sequences in this sample as well. The chain couples TRBV9 to TRBJ1-2, with D uncertain. CDR1 is SGDLS and CDR2 is YYNGEE in the germline V gene. Trimming pared 4 bases from V and 8 bases from J, leaving 12 bases between. CDR3 length: 12 amino acids. CDR3 bases: TGTGCCAGCAGCCCCCGTGGGCTCGGCTACACCTTC. This sequence encodes CASSPRGLGYTF.

This sequence joins TRBV7-9 and TRBJ1-1, with D possibly TRBD1 on 5 matching bases. Between the trimmed V and J ends, which lost 5 bases and 5 bases, there was a span of 12 bases. The CDR3 spans 13 residues. Germline V lookup: CDR1 SEHNR, CDR2 FQNEAQ (reference sequence). The CDR3 DNA sequence: TGTGCCAGCAGCCGGGCCGGGGGGACTGAAGCTTTCTTT. Its protein is CASSRAGGTEAFF.

V is TRBV18 and J is TRBJ1-5, with D possibly being TRBD1 (6 bases). The CDR3 has 15 residues. Trimming cost V 5 bases and J 5 bases, with 16 bases left between them. CDR1 and CDR2 (germline): KGHSH, LQKENI. Written as DNA, the CDR3 is TGTGCCAGCTCAACCGGGACACAGACCTATCAGCCCCAGCATTTT. Protein: CASSTGTQTYQPQHF.

The rearrangement joins TRBV6-5 to TRBJ1-5; D is uncertain. The V end lost 5 bases, the J end lost 2 bases, and 7 bases lay between the germline ends. Germline CDR1 MNHEY, CDR2 SVGAGI. This CDR3 region has 13 residues. CDR3 region: CASSPRGNQPQHF. The CDR3 coding sequence is TGTGCCAGCAGTCCTCGGGGCAATCAGCCCCAGCATTTT.

The table lists this clone with a few counts. In the same sample, other DNA sequences code for this CDR3. The chain uses TRBV7-2 and TRBJ1-2, with TRBD1 as a possible D gene (6 bases). Germline V gene sequence: CDR1 SGHTA, CDR2 FQGNSA. Trimming took off 4 bases at V and 2 bases at J, with 8 bases between the two ends. The CDR3 has 13 amino acids. CDR3 loop: CASSSGQNYGYTF. The CDR3 coding sequence is TGTGCCAGCAGCTCAGGACAGAACTATGGCTACACCTTC.

The chain uses TRBV3-1 (or the pseudogene TRBV3-2) and TRBJ1-6, with unresolved D. The CDR3 sequence is 16 residues long. The ends were cut back, 0 bases at V and 10 bases at J, with 16 bases in the middle. Germline V gene sequence: CDR1 LGHDT, CDR2 YNNKEL (reference sequence). The CDR3 here is CASSQESAGCHSPLHF. The CDR3 nucleotides read TGTGCCAGCAGCCAAGAATCAGCGGGTTGTCACTCACCCCTCCACTTT.

The J gene is TRBJ1-1, the V gene TRBV14, with TRBD1 as a possible D gene (6 bases). V lost 1 base, J lost 11 bases, and 14 bases lay in between. This CDR3 has 13 amino acids. Looked up from germline, CDR1 is SGHDN and CDR2 is FVKESK. This CDR3 is CASSQVIAGAAFF. The CDR3 region has the DNA TGTGCCAGCAGCCAAGTTATTGCAGGGGCCGCTTTCTTT.

V and J are TRBV28 and TRBJ2-2, with 7 bases identical to TRBD1. V dropped 5 bases and J dropped 1; count of bases not matched to a gene: 4. This CDR3 has 15 residues. CDR1 is MDHEN, CDR2 SYDVKM, per germline. CDR3 loop: CASSRRQGNTGELFF. The CDR3 DNA reads TGTGCCAGCAGTCGACGACAGGGGAACACCGGGGAGCTGTTTTTT.

The chain carries TRBV2 and TRBJ1-2; the D is unclear. V was pared by 3 bases and J by 3 bases, with 14 bases between. This CDR3 contains 15 residues. The germline V gene has CDR1 SNHLY and CDR2 FYNNEI. CDR3 bases: TGTGCCAGCAGTGAGGTCAGAAAGTCTTACTATGGCTACACCTTC. It encodes CASSEVRKSYYGYTF.

This clone showed up just once. This chain uses TRBV10-3 with TRBJ1-2, with 11 nucleotides matching TRBD1. The germline V gene encodes CDR1 ENHRY and CDR2 SYGVKD. The CDR3 has 18 residues. V shed 0 bases and J 0 bases; nucleotides not matched to a gene: 6. CDR3 DNA: TGTGCCATCAGTGAGTCGGGGACAGGGGGGACATCTAACTATGGCTACACCTTC. Translation: CAISESGTGGTSNYGYTF.

CDR3 sequence: CASSPRATGGDYGYTF. In nucleotides, the CDR3 is TGTGCCAGCAGCCCCCGGGCCACGGGAGGCGACTATGGCTACACCTTC. This chain joins TRBV14 and TRBJ1-2; D call uncertain. This CDR3 has 16 amino acids. Germline CDR1 is SGHDN and CDR2 is FVKESK. The germline V and J ends were trimmed by 4 bases and 3 bases, with 18 bases remaining between them.

Concerning this clone itself: Germline and junction disagree at one end, which may indicate a read error. The chain's CDR3 is CASTLAGGVTDTQYF. CDR3 DNA sequence: TGTGCCAGCACCTTAGCGGGGGGGGTAACAGATACGCAGTATTTT. The chain joins TRBV7-6 to TRBJ2-3; 11 bases line up with TRBD2. Germline CDR1 SGHVS, CDR2 FNYEAQ. CDR3 length equals 15 residues.

This chain joins TRBV7-2 and TRBJ1-6; tentative D call: TRBD1 (6 bases). Trimming pared 3 bases from V and 7 bases from J, leaving 13 bases between. The CDR3 loop spans 15 amino acids. The V gene's germline CDR1 is SGHTA and CDR2 FQGNSA. Here the CDR3 DNA reads TGTGCCAGCAGCTTGTACAGGGTAGGAAATTCACCCCTCCACTTT. It yields the protein CASSLYRVGNSPLHF.

This chain uses TRBV6-6 with TRBJ2-3, with TRBD2 identical over 10 bases. Germline values: CDR1 MNHNY, CDR2 SVGAGI (reference sequence). This CDR3 spans 16 amino acids. Trimming at V came to 8 bases and at J to 1 base, leaving 9 bases not matched to a gene. The CDR3 protein is CASWVISGGRTDTQYF. Written as DNA, the CDR3 is TGTGCCAGCTGGGTTATTAGCGGGGGGCGCACAGATACGCAGTATTTT.

This clone showed up just once. The chain uses TRBV9 and TRBJ1-5, with D tentatively TRBD1 (5 bases). The length of the CDR3 is 13 residues. Germline CDR1 reads SGDLS; CDR2 reads YYNGEE. V dropped 4 bases and J dropped 6 bases, with 11 bases sitting between them. CDR3 coding DNA: TGTGCCAGCAGCAATCTGGGGCTTCAGCCCCAGCATTTT. This gives the protein CASSNLGLQPQHF. Filled out from reference TRBV9 and TRBJ1-5, the complete variable domain reads DSGVTQTPKHLITATGQRVTLRCSPRSGDLSVYWYQQSLDQGLQFLIQYYNGEERAKGNILERFSAQQFPDLHSELNLSSLELGDSALYFCASSNLGLQPQHFGDGTRLSIL.

V usage is TRBV6-5 and J usage is TRBJ1-6; the D gene is possibly TRBD1 (6 bases). CDR3 length equals 16 residues. From germline, CDR1 is MNHEY and CDR2 SVGAGI. Deletions cut 4 bases from V and 10 bases from J, with 20 bases between. Here the CDR3 reads CASSFTSWGRESPLHF. DNA of the CDR3: TGTGCCAGCAGTTTCACCTCCTGGGGGCGAGAATCACCCCTCCACTTT.

This rearrangement joins TRBV30 to TRBJ2-7; the D gene is possibly TRBD2 (5 bases). CDR3 length: 11 residues. The V gene lost 3 bases and the J gene lost 12 bases, with 15 bases spanning the gap. Germline V gene data show CDR1 as GTSNPN and CDR2 as SVGIG (reference sequence). CDR3 in amino acids: CAWRSLGEGYF. As DNA, the CDR3 is TGTGCCTGGAGATCACTGGGAGAGGGGTACTTC.

This clone was observed a few times. The chain recombines TRBV5-8 with TRBJ1-1, with a weak D call TRBD1 (5 bases). Germline CDR1 SGHTS, CDR2 YDEGEE. Trimming removed 0 bases at V and 1 base at J, with 10 bases between. The CDR3 is made up of 15 amino acids. The CDR3 DNA is TGTGCCAGCAGCTTGGTTTTCGGGGGGAACACTGAAGCTTTCTTT. Amino acids: CASSLVFGGNTEAFF.

The chain employs TRBV9 and TRBJ2-3; TRBD2 aligns across 11 bases. Per germline, CDR1 SGDLS and CDR2 YYNGEE. V dropped 3 bases and J dropped 3; count of bases not matched to a gene: 6. The CDR3 has 16 amino acids. CDR3 nucleotides: TGTGCCAGCAGCGCCCGCGGGACTAGCGGTACAGATACGCAGTATTTT. Its protein product is CASSARGTSGTDTQYF.

V and J are TRBV7-2 and TRBJ2-3; the D is unclear. The ends were cut back, 0 bases at V and 3 bases at J, with 7 bases in the middle. The CDR3 runs 14 residues. Germline CDR1 is SGHTA and CDR2 is FQGNSA. DNA for the CDR3: TGTGCCAGCAGCTTAGCACCCCAGACAGATACGCAGTATTTT. It codes for CASSLAPQTDTQYF.